The 22 T cell receptor beta chains reported below all come from one sample, sequenced in a study of regulatory T cells. Amplification used 52 TRBV primers and 13 TRBJ primers. TCRdb's copy holds only in-frame clones and misses some; the assay was immunoSEQ multiplex PCR. The sample lists over 25,000 clones; less than 95% were seen once. For these TCRs, the target antigens are not known. Points from the study as a whole: Hydrophobic residues at CDR3 positions 6 and 7 were enriched in conventional CD4+ T cells of CD3G-deficient patients.

Source material: conventional CD4+ T cells sorted from blood. Every receptor here comes from a person aged 18 to 29 with CD3G deficiency.

The chain joins TRBV5-4 to TRBJ2-7; 11 positions agree with TRBD1. There are 15 residues in the CDR3. The junction had 4 bases not matched to a gene; V was cut back by 0 bases and J by 5 bases. The germline CDR1 and CDR2 sequences are SGHNT and YYREEE (reference sequence). The CDR3 bases are TGTGCCAGCAGCTTGGAGGGACAGGGGGGCGACGAGCAGTACTTC. It specifies CASSLEGQGGDEQYF.

This chain uses TRBV20-1 with TRBJ1-2; D gene unclear. This CDR3 has 11 amino acids. The germline gives CDR1 DFQATT, CDR2 SNEGSKA (reference sequence). The V end lost 3 bases, the J end lost 4 bases, and 6 bases lay between the germline ends. The CDR3 region is CSASQAYGYTF. The CDR3 coding sequence is TGCAGTGCTAGCCAGGCCTATGGCTACACCTTC.

The rearrangement links TRBV10-2 to TRBJ2-7; D is unclear. CDR3 length: 16 amino acids. V gave up 0 bases and J gave up 2 bases, with 14 bases separating them. Germline V gene lookup returns CDR1 WSHSY and CDR2 SAAADI. The CDR3: CASSESLSMHPYEQYF. CDR3 in DNA: TGCGCCAGCAGTGAGTCCCTCTCCATGCACCCCTACGAGCAGTACTTC.

The CDR3 DNA reads as TGTGCCAGCAGTTTAAGGGACAGCCGCCACATTCAGTACTTC. This translates into CASSLRDSRHIQYF. The chain joins TRBV28 to TRBJ2-4; TRBD1 agrees at 7 bases. The CDR3 totals 14 residues. Unmatched junction bases numbered 6, after V lost 2 bases and J lost 8 bases. Germline CDR1 is MDHEN and CDR2 is SYDVKM.

The V gene is TRBV6-1, the J gene TRBJ1-1; D gene uncertain. The ends were cut back, 2 bases at V and 1 base at J, with 11 bases in the middle. This CDR3 region has 15 residues. Looked up from germline, CDR1 is MNHNS and CDR2 is SASEGT. CDR3 region: CASSEFVRSNTEAFF. The CDR3 DNA follows: TGTGCCAGCAGTGAATTTGTCAGATCGAACACTGAAGCTTTCTTT.

This chain uses TRBV28 with TRBJ2-1; D is possibly TRBD1 (6 bases). This CDR3 comprises 14 residues. The V gene lost 6 bases and the J gene lost 0 bases, with 9 bases spanning the gap. Germline V gene data show CDR1 as MDHEN and CDR2 as SYDVKM. The CDR3 sequence is CASRLGGSYNEQFF. CDR3 in DNA: TGTGCCAGCAGGCTAGGGGGCTCCTACAATGAGCAGTTCTTC.

This clone has a handful of counts. The CDR3 loop is CASSESGQGVREQYF. Here the CDR3 DNA reads TGCGCCAGCAGTGAGTCGGGACAGGGTGTTCGCGAGCAGTACTTC. The V call is TRBV10-1, the J call TRBJ2-7, with TRBD1 identical over 9 bases. Germline V gene lookup returns CDR1 WNHNN and CDR2 SYGVQD (reference sequence). The CDR3 length is 15 residues. The trim removed 0 bases at V and 6 bases at J, leaving 6 bases unmatched.

In this sample, this clone turned up once. J is TRBJ2-4 and V is TRBV19; no reliable D call. The CDR3 covers 14 residues. V lost 3 bases, J lost 5 bases, and 11 bases lay in between. Per germline, CDR1 LNHDA and CDR2 SQIVND (reference sequence). CDR3 bases: TGTGCCAGTAGTATGTCCGCTGGGGAAAACATTCAGTACTTC. Translating it yields CASSMSAGENIQYF.

This chain links TRBV10-3 with TRBJ2-7; 9 bases fit TRBD1. V dropped 8 bases and J dropped 4; count of bases not matched to a gene: 9. The V gene's germline CDR1 is ENHRY and CDR2 SYGVKD. The CDR3 has 14 amino acids. In nucleotides, the CDR3 is TGTGCCATCGCCCGGACAGGGGCCCCATACGAGCAGTACTTC. Protein sequence: CAIARTGAPYEQYF.

CDR3 sequence: CASSATGADSPLHF. The CDR3 coding sequence is TGCGCCAGCAGTGCGACAGGGGCTGATTCACCCCTCCACTTT. The genes are TRBV10-2 and TRBJ1-6; 8 positions agree with TRBD1. This CDR3 comprises 14 residues. V dropped 4 bases and J dropped 8; count of bases not matched to a gene: 4. CDR1 is WSHSY, CDR2 SAAADI, per germline.

J is TRBJ2-2 and V is TRBV5-4; D uncertain. The germline V gene encodes CDR1 SGHNT and CDR2 YYREEE (reference sequence). Trimming left V 0 bases short and J 3 bases short, with 6 bases between. This CDR3 region has 14 residues. The CDR3 here is CASSLDGHTGELFF. CDR3 DNA: TGTGCCAGCAGCTTGGACGGGCACACCGGGGAGCTGTTTTTT.

The V gene is TRBV28, the J gene TRBJ2-4, with D possibly matching TRBD2 (6 bases). The CDR3 has 15 amino acids. Germline V gene sequence: CDR1 MDHEN, CDR2 SYDVKM. V was shortened by 4 bases and J by 3 bases, with 13 bases between the two germline ends. CDR3 residues: CASSWGGVGKNIQYF. DNA of the CDR3: TGTGCCAGCAGTTGGGGCGGGGTTGGCAAAAACATTCAGTACTTC.

The chain has TRBV6-6 and TRBJ1-1; D might be TRBD1 (6 bases). Trimming removed 0 bases from V and 4 bases from J, with 15 bases in between. This CDR3 has 16 residues. The V gene's germline CDR1 is MNHNY and CDR2 SVGAGI (reference sequence). CDR3 residues: CASSYSGKGGITEAFF. The CDR3 DNA is TGTGCCAGCAGTTACTCGGGGAAGGGGGGAATCACTGAAGCTTTCTTT.

The chain couples TRBV28 to TRBJ2-7; the match to TRBD2 covers 13 bases. V dropped 8 bases and J dropped 5; count of bases not matched to a gene: 9. From germline, CDR1 is MDHEN and CDR2 SYDVKM. CDR3 size: 15 residues. The CDR3 here is CASQGLAGPGDEQYF. The CDR3 bases are TGTGCCAGCCAGGGACTAGCGGGACCCGGGGACGAGCAGTACTTC.

The genes are TRBV19 and TRBJ2-2; possibly TRBD1 for D (5 bases). V was trimmed by 5 bases and J by 1 base, leaving 8 bases between them. Germline-derived CDR1 and CDR2 are LNHDA and SQIVND (reference sequence). There are 14 residues in the CDR3. CDR3 DNA: TGTGCCAGTAGTGTCCAGGGGAACACCGGGGAGCTGTTTTTT. Its translation: CASSVQGNTGELFF.

The rearrangement links TRBV19 to TRBJ2-2; 8 bases are a match to TRBD1. The germline V gene has CDR1 LNHDA and CDR2 SQIVND (reference sequence). The J segment lost 3 bases and the V segment lost 9 bases, leaving 9 bases of the junction unmatched. The CDR3 is 15 amino acids. DNA for the CDR3: TGTGCCAGGAGGACAGGGTCGAGAGACACCGGGGAGCTGTTTTTT. This translates into CARRTGSRDTGELFF.

This clone occurred a few times. The V gene is TRBV7-8, the J gene TRBJ2-7; TRBD1 might be the D (5 bases). In germline, CDR1 is SGHVS, CDR2 FQNEAQ. Trimming took off 1 base at V and 1 base at J, with 5 bases between the two ends. CDR3 length: 13 amino acids. CDR3 loop: CASSLDRSYEQYF. The CDR3, as DNA: TGTGCCAGCAGCTTAGACAGGTCCTACGAGCAGTACTTC.

This clone was detected only once. This CDR3 is CASRSEAHSNQPQHF. CDR3 in DNA: TGTGCCAGCAGATCCGAGGCGCATAGCAATCAGCCCCAGCATTTT. The chain joins TRBV27 to TRBJ1-5; no definite D call. The ends were cut back, 6 bases at V and 0 bases at J, with 12 bases in the middle. The CDR3 is made up of 15 amino acids. Germline-derived CDR1 and CDR2 are MNHEY and SMNVEV (reference sequence).

This chain links TRBV11-2 with TRBJ1-1; unclear D gene. Deletions cut 5 bases from V and 0 bases from J, with 7 bases between. CDR1 is SGHAT and CDR2 is FQNNGV in the germline V gene. This CDR3 region has 13 residues. The CDR3 loop reads CASSPFMNTEAFF. The CDR3 nucleotides read TGTGCCAGCAGCCCATTTATGAACACTGAAGCTTTCTTT.

The rearrangement uses TRBV15 and TRBJ1-6; TRBD1 might be the D (6 bases). V gave up 0 bases and J gave up 7 bases, with 13 bases separating them. Germline V CDR1 and CDR2: LNHNV, YYDKDF (reference sequence). CDR3 length: 16 residues. DNA of the CDR3: TGTGCCACCAGCAGAGATCCGGGGGCCTCAAATTCACCCCTCCACTTT. It yields the protein CATSRDPGASNSPLHF.

CDR3 coding DNA: TGTGCCAGCTCACCAAGGACAGGGAGCTACGAGCAGTACTTC. Translating it yields CASSPRTGSYEQYF. This chain links TRBV18 with TRBJ2-7; the match to TRBD1 covers 8 bases. This CDR3 has 14 residues. The V gene's germline CDR1 is KGHSH and CDR2 LQKENI. V lost 2 bases and J lost 3; bases outside the gene matches: 3.

This chain connects TRBV11-2 to TRBJ2-3; weak D call: TRBD2 (7 bases). This CDR3 region has 16 residues. V lost 4 bases, J lost 2 bases, and 16 bases lay in between. Per germline, CDR1 SGHAT and CDR2 FQNNGV. The chain's CDR3 is CASSWRGGLNTDTQYF. In DNA form, the CDR3 reads TGTGCCAGCAGCTGGAGGGGGGGCCTAAACACAGATACGCAGTATTTT.